The T cell receptor beta chain described here comes from a study of T cells in Graves' hyperthyroidism and ophthalmopathy. Points from the study as a whole: Most thyroid clonotypes expanded above 0.001 appeared in blood too. Separation of ophthalmopathy from stable hyperthyroidism was achieved by a 13 V-J model. Median prediction lead before ophthalmopathy onset was roughly 6 months with the model.

Patients aged 18 to 65 had newly diagnosed hyperthyroidism lasting under 2 months. This clonotype was picked up many times. Its antigen is undetermined. Authors of the study amplified TCR beta CDR3 regions from RNA transcripts. The HTBI primer set drove a first-round RT-PCR of the TCR CDR3. TCRdb re-called the multiplex PCR reads through MiXCR, storing one row per CDR3 protein. The table records roughly 180,000 distinct CDR3 sequences, 9.4% of them present only once. CDR1 LGHDT and CDR2 YNNKEL come from the germline V gene (reference sequence). V was trimmed by 0 bases and J by 0 bases, leaving 9 bases between them. This CDR3 comprises 16 residues.

The specimen was blood. The chain is built from TRBV3-1 and TRBJ2-4; tentative D call: TRBD2 (5 bases). The TCR originated in a woman younger than 35 with Graves' hyperthyroidism that later progressed to Graves' ophthalmopathy. CDR3 nucleotides: TGTGCCAGCAGCCAAGAAGTAGGAGGAGCCAAAAACATTCAGTACTTC. Amino acids: CASSQEVGGAKNIQYF.